This T cell receptor beta chain originates from a study of control samples from healthy donors and cancer patients. Some clones are missing from TCRdb's copy, which holds only in-frame ones; the method was immunoSEQ multiplex PCR. Seen in this sample are 150,000 to 200,000 clones; the ten most common clones hold about 2.2%. The germline V and J ends were trimmed by 9 bases and 2 bases, with 29 bases remaining between them. This CDR3 has 19 amino acids. Germline V CDR1 and CDR2: LNHDA, SQIVND (reference sequence). The sequencing sample was made of blood. The receptor was isolated from a woman aged 25-40 years in good health. This chain links TRBV19 with TRBJ2-4; D is perhaps TRBD2 (7 bases). The DNA of the CDR3 is TGTGCCAGCAATAATTGGCGGACTAGGGGGGCCGGTCCCAAAAACATTCAGTACTTC. This codes for CASNNWRTRGAGPKNIQYF.